This T cell receptor (beta chain) was sequenced during a study of regulatory T cells in long-lasting Graves disease. Arm-PCR of CDR3 regions with iRepertoire HTBI primers generated TCR beta libraries. TCRdb reprocessed the multiplex PCR reads via MiXCR and lists one record per CDR3 protein. The data show approximately 350,000 distinct CDR3 sequences, about 23% seen once. The V end lost 1 base, the J end lost 3 bases, and 22 bases lay between the germline ends. Germline assignment: CDR1 MNHEY and CDR2 SVGEGT. The CDR3 runs to 19 residues. Time point in this sample: persistent/refractory GD, antithyroid drugs over 5 years with positive TRAb. The TCR library used RNA extracted from PBMCs. Diagnosing Graves' disease relied on the American Thyroid Association guidelines. In its sample, this clonotype was seen many times. The antigen is unknown. Study-level findings and limits: Persistent patients had more shared public clonotypes (around 2,800) than new patients (about 900).

This sequence was found in a woman between 35 and 50 years old with Graves disease. The rearrangement joins TRBV6-2 or TRBV6-3 to TRBJ1-5; D gene ambiguous. The sequenced sample was peripheral blood mononuclear cells (PBMCs), obtained when the disease was refractory, from a patient treated with antithyroid drugs. The CDR3 DNA reads TGTGCCAGCAGTTACTTGGTCGCCGCCTGGACCGAAATCAATCAGCCCCAGCATTTT. Amino acid sequence: CASSYLVAAWTEINQPQHF.